This T cell receptor (beta chain) was identified in a study of read filtering for tumor transcriptome and immune sequencing. Ten or more counts support this clonotype. From germline, CDR1 is GTSNPN and CDR2 SVGIG (reference sequence). This CDR3 has 13 amino acids. Between the trimmed V and J ends, which lost 1 base and 3 bases, there was a span of 7 bases. Molecular barcoded adaptors covering alpha/delta and beta/gamma chains were used on roughly 400 ng RNA. From the reads, TCRdb called clonotypes with MiXCR, one entry per CDR3 protein. The sample yields about 93,000 distinct CDR3 sequences, around a fifth seen once.

Sequences were obtained from a population of CD138-negative cells sorted from bone marrow. The chain has TRBV30 and TRBJ1-5; D gene uncertain. The source of this sequence is a donor aged 40 or over with multiple myeloma. CDR3 in amino acids: CAWSGSNNQPQHF. CDR3 nucleotide sequence: TGTGCCTGGAGTGGCAGTAACAATCAGCCCCAGCATTTT.